This TCR beta chain was recovered during a study of T-cell memory formation after mild COVID-19. Study conclusions and caveats: Pre-infection memory showed some responding clones, and this suggested that cross-reactive memory joined. Clones contracting day 15 to 85 were balanced CD4/CD8; later expanders leaned CD4+. The main location of contracting CD4+ clones was CM and EM, and that of contracting CD8+ clones was EMRA.

Trimming pared 7 bases from V and 2 bases from J, leaving 6 bases between. Per germline, CDR1 SEHNR and CDR2 FQNEAQ (reference sequence). This CDR3 spans 11 amino acids. This clonotype came up a few times. What it binds is not known. TCRdb re-analysed the 5' RACE reads in MiXCR, keeping a single row per CDR3 protein. The sample has some 45,000 distinct CDR3 sequences, roughly 27% seen once. This clonotype originated in a man aged 18 to 29 who had mild COVID-19 (a few samples of this study predate the infection). Cell type and time point are not known. The chain combines TRBV7-9 with TRBJ2-7, with D tentatively TRBD2 (5 bases). The sequenced sample was PBMCs or a T cell subset sorted from them (not recorded which). CDR3 sequence: CASTGTYEQYF. Written as DNA, the CDR3 is TGTGCCAGCACCGGGACCTACGAGCAGTACTTC.